The clone carrying this TCR beta chain showed up many times. TCR alpha and beta CDR3 regions were amplified from RNA using iRepertoire nested multiplex PCR. MiXCR, applied by TCRdb to the multiplex PCR reads, yields one record per CDR3 protein. Of around 99,000 distinct CDR3 sequences listed, around 25% are singletons. The data were taken from a study of glioma-infiltrating T cells. The germline V gene encodes CDR1 MNHEY and CDR2 SVGEGT. Trimming shortened V by 1 base and J by 6 bases, and 11 bases separated the two germline ends. This CDR3 has 14 residues. Sequencing was done on a sample of glioma tissue, nonneoplastic brain tissue, or PBMCs (not recorded which). The genes are TRBV6-2 or TRBV6-3 and TRBJ2-3; D possibly corresponds to TRBD1 (5 bases). The TCR originated in a human donor with low-grade glioma or glioblastoma, undergoing nonglioma brain surgery, or in good health (not recorded which). CDR3 loop: CASSYYSRADTQYF. As DNA, the CDR3 is TGTGCCAGCAGTTACTACTCCAGGGCTGATACGCAGTATTTT.